Following are 5 T cell receptor beta chains from one sample sequenced in a study of cytomegalovirus exposure and HLA in healthy donors. Clones were sequenced by immunoSEQ multiplex PCR, and TCRdb holds only the in-frame ones, with some missing. Of approximately 190,000 clones listed, around 83% are singletons. The sequencing sample was made of PBMCs. These receptors all stem from a woman in her twenties or thirties in good health and CMV-seropositive.

This clone was picked up a small number of times. This sequence joins TRBV5-1 and TRBJ2-2; no clear D gene. The germline V and J ends were trimmed by 4 bases and 1 base, with 8 bases remaining between them. CDR3 length equals 14 residues. Germline V lookup: CDR1 SGHRS, CDR2 YFSETQ. CDR3 region: CASSPRQNTGELFF. CDR3 sequence (DNA): TGCGCCAGCAGCCCACGACAGAACACCGGGGAGCTGTTTTTT.

Points on this clone: Distinct nucleotide sequences in the sample also encode this CDR3. This chain connects TRBV7-9 to TRBJ2-7; 7 bases match TRBD1. Germline V gene lookup returns CDR1 SEHNR and CDR2 FQNEAQ (reference sequence). There are 12 residues in the CDR3. V was clipped by 5 bases and J by 4 bases; unmatched bases: 2. The CDR3, as DNA: TGTGCCAGCAGCCAACAGGGGTACGAGCAGTACTTC. Its translation is CASSQQGYEQYF. The entire variable domain, with the rest obtained from reference TRBV7-9 and TRBJ2-7, is as follows: DTGVSQNPRHKITKRGQNVTFRCDPISEHNRLYWYRQTLGQGPEFLTYFQNEAQLEKSRLLSDRFSAERPKGSFSTLEIQRTEQGDSAMYLCASSQQGYEQYFGPGTRLTVT.

The CDR3 DNA sequence: TGTGCCAGTAGTATATCGAGGGAAAAACTGTTTTTT. Amino acids: CASSISREKLFF. This chain joins TRBV19 and TRBJ1-4; no clear D gene. V gave up 2 bases and J gave up 8 bases, with 6 bases separating them. Germline loops: CDR1 LNHDA, CDR2 SQIVND (reference sequence). The CDR3 extends over 12 amino acids.

J is TRBJ1-1 and V is TRBV19; 9 bases line up with TRBD1. Germline CDR1 is LNHDA and CDR2 is SQIVND (reference sequence). The V gene end was trimmed by 7 bases and the J gene end by 8 bases; junction bases not matched to a gene: 8. The CDR3 contains 13 residues. The CDR3 sequence: CASTPTGGAEAFF. As DNA, the CDR3 is TGTGCCAGTACCCCTACAGGGGGCGCGGAAGCTTTCTTT.

The chain couples TRBV19 to TRBJ2-7; 9 bases agree with TRBD1. CDR3 length equals 13 residues. Germline V lookup: CDR1 LNHDA, CDR2 SQIVND (reference sequence). V lost 4 bases, J lost 5 bases, and 3 bases stayed unmatched. CDR3 sequence reads: CASSTRTGDEQYF. The CDR3 DNA reads TGTGCCAGTAGTACCCGGACAGGGGACGAGCAGTACTTC.